The 29 T cell receptor beta chains listed next were all sequenced from one sample in a study of blood T cell repertoires in COVID-19. Profiled with immunoSEQ multiplex PCR; TCRdb holds only in-frame clones, not every one. The data contain 80,000 to 100,000 clones, roughly nine tenths of them seen just once; the ten biggest clones take up about 5%. Input material: peripheral blood. These receptors were obtained from a man between 70 and 80 years old with acute or convalescent COVID-19.

The CDR3 loop is CASSLGGGTEETQYF. The CDR3 coding sequence is TGCGCCAGCAGCTTGGGAGGTGGGACAGAAGAGACCCAGTACTTC. The chain has TRBV5-1 and TRBJ2-5, with 7 bases matching TRBD1. The V segment lost 0 bases and the J segment 3 bases; nucleotides outside the gene matches: 5. There are 15 residues in the CDR3. Looked up from germline, CDR1 is SGHRS and CDR2 is YFSETQ. The whole variable domain, filled in from reference TRBV5-1 and TRBJ2-5, reads KAGVTQTPRYLIKTRGQQVTLSCSPISGHRSVSWYQQTPGQGLQFLFEYFSETQRNKGNFPGRFSGRQFSNSRSEMNVSTLELGDSALYLCASSLGGGTEETQYFGPGTRLLVL.

V and J are TRBV28 and TRBJ2-7, with TRBD1 identical over 10 bases. Trimming took 2 bases from V and 7 from J; bases not matched to a gene: 5. CDR1 and CDR2 (germline): MDHEN, SYDVKM. The CDR3 has 14 amino acids. The CDR3 here is CASSLRQGAREQYV. For the CDR3, the DNA is TGTGCCAGCAGTTTAAGACAGGGGGCGCGGGAGCAGTACGTC.

The chain joins TRBV4-2 to TRBJ2-2; D call uncertain. V was trimmed by 4 bases and J by 6 bases, leaving 18 bases between them. CDR1 LGHNA and CDR2 YNFKEQ come from the germline V gene. The CDR3 has 16 amino acids. CDR3 bases: TGTGCCAGCAGCCCCCCGTCGGTGCAGGTGCCCGGGGAGCTGTTTTTT. Translated, it gives CASSPPSVQVPGELFF.

The chain joins TRBV29-1 to TRBJ1-1; tentative D call: TRBD1 (6 bases). The germline V gene encodes CDR1 SQVTM and CDR2 ANQGSEA. Trimming took 4 bases from V and 1 from J, leaving 10 bases between them. This CDR3 comprises 13 residues. Written as DNA, the CDR3 is TGCAGCGTTGCAGAGGGGGGGAACACTGAAGCTTTCTTT. Translating gives CSVAEGGNTEAFF.

V is TRBV6-1 and J is TRBJ1-3; TRBD1 is a possible D gene (6 bases). CDR3 size: 14 residues. Germline-derived CDR1 and CDR2 are MNHNS and SASEGT. V shed 3 bases and J shed 9 bases, with 15 bases lying between them. Written as DNA, the CDR3 is TGTGCCAGCAGTGAGAACCCAGACAGGCTCACCATATATTTT. This encodes CASSENPDRLTIYF.

The chain carries TRBV28 and TRBJ2-5; TRBD1 is a possible D gene (6 bases). The CDR3 extends over 12 amino acids. Germline assignment: CDR1 MDHEN and CDR2 SYDVKM. Trimming shortened V by 6 bases and J by 13 bases, and 18 bases separated the two germline ends. The CDR3 sequence: CASSNTQFRGYF. CDR3 bases: TGTGCCAGCAGCAATACCCAATTCAGGGGGTACTTC.

The chain employs TRBV12-5 and TRBJ1-2, with 11 bases aligning to TRBD1. CDR1 is LGHNT and CDR2 is FRNRAP in the germline V gene. This CDR3 has 18 residues. The J segment lost 3 bases and the V segment lost 6 bases, leaving 15 bases of the junction unmatched. Written as DNA, the CDR3 is TGTGCTAGTGGACTGGGCCCGTGGACAGGGGGCGTTGACTATGGCTACACCTTC. This encodes CASGLGPWTGGVDYGYTF.

The rearrangement links TRBV7-3 to TRBJ2-7; TRBD2 matches 10 bases. The V and J ends lost 2 bases and 1 base, in that order; junction bases with no gene match: 2. The CDR3 spans 15 residues. Germline V gene data show CDR1 as SGHTA and CDR2 as FQGTGA. The DNA for the CDR3 is TGTGCCAGCAGCTTAGCTAGCGGGGGTTCCTACGAGCAGTACTTC. Encoded protein: CASSLASGGSYEQYF. Variable domain in full (rest from reference TRBV7-3 and TRBJ2-7): GAGVSQTPSNKVTEKGKYVELRCDPISGHTALYWYRQSLGQGPEFLIYFQGTGAADDSGLPNDRFFAVRPEGSVSTLKIQRTERGDSAVYLCASSLASGGSYEQYFGPGTRLTVT.

V gene TRBV12-3 or TRBV12-4 combines with J gene TRBJ1-2, with D perhaps matching TRBD1 (6 bases). CDR3 length: 13 residues. Trimming stripped 3 bases from V and 6 bases from J, with 11 bases between. CDR3 nucleotide sequence: TGTGCCAGCAGTTTTGAAGGACAGAATGGCTACACCTTC. Amino acids: CASSFEGQNGYTF.

V gene TRBV9 combines with J gene TRBJ2-5; TRBD2 matches 8 bases. Germline V gene sequence: CDR1 SGDLS, CDR2 YYNGEE. V lost 4 bases and J lost 5; bases outside the gene matches: 10. The CDR3 is 15 residues long. CDR3 amino acids: CASSNSGGDGETQYF. CDR3 bases: TGTGCCAGCAGCAACAGCGGGGGAGATGGGGAGACCCAGTACTTC.

This chain uses TRBV9 with TRBJ2-1; tentatively, D is TRBD2 (5 bases). V was pared by 3 bases and J by 9 bases, with 13 bases between. CDR3 length equals 13 residues. The germline gives CDR1 SGDLS, CDR2 YYNGEE. This CDR3 is CASSAPQGSEQFF. CDR3 DNA sequence: TGTGCCAGCAGCGCCCCCCAAGGGAGTGAGCAGTTCTTC.

J is TRBJ2-1 and V is TRBV2; 7 bases agree with TRBD2. The length of the CDR3 is 13 residues. Trimming at V came to 0 bases and at J to 10 bases, leaving 3 bases not matched to a gene. CDR1 and CDR2 (germline): SNHLY, FYNNEI. The CDR3 DNA sequence: TGTGCCAGCAGTGAAGCGCGAGCGGGGGAGCAGTTCTTC. Its protein is CASSEARAGEQFF.

In DNA form, the CDR3 reads TGCGCCAGCAGCCTTTTGGGACTCAGTACGGAGACCCAGTACTTC. This sequence encodes CASSLLGLSTETQYF. The chain recombines TRBV4-1 with TRBJ2-5, with D possibly TRBD2 on 6 matching bases. CDR1 is MGHRA, CDR2 YSYEKL, per germline. The V end was cut by 4 bases, the J end by 5 bases, with 17 bases between. The CDR3 sequence is 15 residues long.

The chain employs TRBV28 and TRBJ2-5, with 7 bases that match TRBD2. Germline trimming cut 2 bases from V and 2 bases from J; bases unmatched to any gene: 8. This CDR3 is 16 amino acids long. Germline CDR1 reads MDHEN; CDR2 reads SYDVKM. The CDR3 DNA follows: TGTGCCAGCAGTTTAGAAGGACTAGGTCTGCAAGAGACCCAGTACTTC. Its translation: CASSLEGLGLQETQYF. The full variable domain, with the rest looked up from reference TRBV28 and TRBJ2-5, is DVKVTQSSRYLVKRTGEKVFLECVQDMDHENMFWYRQDPGLGLRLIYFSYDVKMKEKGDIPEGYSVSREKKERFSLILESASTNQTSMYLCASSLEGLGLQETQYFGPGTRLLVL.

The chain recombines TRBV2 with TRBJ2-5; D possibly corresponds to TRBD2 (5 bases). CDR3 length: 15 residues. Looked up from germline, CDR1 is SNHLY and CDR2 is FYNNEI. V dropped 2 bases and J dropped 0 bases, with 10 bases sitting between them. CDR3 nucleotide sequence: TGTGCCAGCAGTGAAATGGGAGCGAACCAAGAGACCCAGTACTTC. This codes for CASSEMGANQETQYF.

The V call is TRBV11-3, the J call TRBJ1-4, with 9 nucleotides matching TRBD1. The length of the CDR3 is 15 residues. CDR1 is SGHNT, CDR2 YENEEA, per germline. V lost 5 bases, J lost 8 bases, and 9 bases stayed unmatched. CDR3 loop: CASSSGQGRGEKLFF. The CDR3 nucleotides are TGTGCCAGCAGCAGTGGACAGGGGAGAGGAGAAAAACTGTTTTTT.

The chain combines TRBV30 with TRBJ2-7; unclear D gene. Germline V gene data show CDR1 as GTSNPN and CDR2 as SVGIG (reference sequence). Trimming pared 0 bases from V and 2 bases from J, leaving 8 bases between. The CDR3 length is 13 residues. The CDR3 DNA reads TGTGCCTGGAGTGTCCAGGCCCCCTACGAGCAGTACTTC. Protein: CAWSVQAPYEQYF.

DNA for the CDR3: TGTGCCAGCAGCTTAGTAACAGGGGGATACGAGCAGTACTTC. The encoded protein is CASSLVTGGYEQYF. The chain has TRBV11-2 and TRBJ2-7; 8 nucleotides match TRBD1. The length of the CDR3 is 14 residues. The ends lost 1 base at V and 4 bases at J; junction bases unmatched: 3. The germline V gene encodes CDR1 SGHAT and CDR2 FQNNGV. The complete variable domain, with remaining parts taken from reference TRBV11-2 and TRBJ2-7, reads EAGVAQSPRYKIIEKRQSVAFWCNPISGHATLYWYQQILGQGPKLLIQFQNNGVVDDSQLPKDRFSAERLKGVDSTLKIQPAKLEDSAVYLCASSLVTGGYEQYFGPGTRLTVT.

The chain carries TRBV5-6 and TRBJ1-2, with D perhaps TRBD1 (5 bases). This CDR3 contains 13 residues. The germline gives CDR1 SGHDT, CDR2 YYEEEE. The V end was cut by 2 bases, the J end by 7 bases, with 12 bases between. The CDR3, as DNA: TGTGCCAGCAGCTTCCAGGGTGAAGGTGGCTACACCTTC. Translating gives CASSFQGEGGYTF.

This clone came up once. This rearrangement joins TRBV5-1 to TRBJ2-2; D may be TRBD2 (7 bases). The CDR3 sequence is 15 residues long. CDR1 is SGHRS, CDR2 YFSETQ, per germline. The V gene lost 0 bases and the J gene lost 5 bases, with 11 bases spanning the gap. In DNA, the CDR3 is TGCGCCAGCAGCTTGGACGGGGGGCGGACCGGGGAGCTGTTTTTT. Translating it yields CASSLDGGRTGELFF.

DNA for the CDR3: TGTGCCAGCAGCCAAAGCAAACCAGGGGGCGCAGCTGAAGCTTTCTTT. Amino acid sequence: CASSQSKPGGAAEAFF. V gene TRBV3-1 (or the pseudogene TRBV3-2) combines with J gene TRBJ1-1; 8 positions agree with TRBD1. Per germline, CDR1 LGHDT and CDR2 YNNKEL (reference sequence). J gave up 6 bases and V 2 bases, and 11 bases lay outside the gene matches. This CDR3 has 16 residues.

This chain's CDR3 is CASSQRAGESEQYF. The CDR3 DNA follows: TGTGCCAGCAGCCAACGGGCGGGGGAAAGCGAGCAGTACTTC. The chain links TRBV3-1 (or the pseudogene TRBV3-2) to TRBJ2-7, with 7 nucleotides matching TRBD2. This CDR3 contains 14 residues. J gave up 6 bases and V 2 bases, and 7 bases lay outside the gene matches. Germline CDR1 and CDR2: LGHDT and YNNKEL (reference sequence).

This clone was seen only once. This chain connects TRBV19 to TRBJ1-6; D is possibly TRBD1 (5 bases). The CDR3 covers 14 residues. The V end was cut by 5 bases, the J end by 13 bases, with 18 bases between. Germline V gene sequence: CDR1 LNHDA, CDR2 SQIVND (reference sequence). DNA for the CDR3: TGTGCCAGTAGTCTGGGGCCAGGGAAATCGCCCCTCCACTTT. This gives the protein CASSLGPGKSPLHF.

This chain links TRBV28 with TRBJ1-6; D unresolved. V was clipped by 7 bases and J by 0 bases, with 13 bases between them. Germline CDR1 and CDR2: MDHEN and SYDVKM. This CDR3 contains 16 residues. Written as DNA, the CDR3 is TGTGCCAGCAAGGTGAGGACTAGCTCCTATAATTCACCCCTCCACTTT. Translating gives CASKVRTSSYNSPLHF.

The V and J genes are TRBV28 and TRBJ1-1, with a weak D call TRBD1 (5 bases). The V gene's germline CDR1 is MDHEN and CDR2 SYDVKM. V was cut by 6 bases and J by 1 base, with 15 bases left in between. This CDR3 has 15 residues. CDR3 sequence: CASRSGGWGNTEAFF. CDR3 nucleotide sequence: TGTGCCAGCAGATCCGGGGGATGGGGGAACACTGAAGCTTTCTTT.

The chain joins TRBV7-4 to TRBJ1-5; D call uncertain. Per the germline V gene, CDR1 is SGHVT and CDR2 is SQSDAQ. The CDR3 is made up of 14 amino acids. The V and J ends lost 2 bases and 0 bases respectively, with 5 bases between them. The DNA of the CDR3 is TGTGCCAGCAGCTTAAACGGTAGCAATCAGCCCCAGCATTTT. This sequence encodes CASSLNGSNQPQHF.

CDR3 coding DNA: TGCGCCAGCAACCTGCTGCCTAGTGAGACCCAGTACTTC. Protein: CASNLLPSETQYF. V and J are TRBV5-1 and TRBJ2-5; D call uncertain. Trimming pared 6 bases from V and 5 bases from J, leaving 14 bases between. The CDR3 is 13 residues long. CDR1 is SGHRS, CDR2 YFSETQ, per germline.

The chain employs TRBV19 and TRBJ1-4, with 7 bases lining up with TRBD1. The V and J ends lost 10 bases and 0 bases, in that order; junction bases with no gene match: 8. Germline V gene sequence: CDR1 LNHDA, CDR2 SQIVND (reference sequence). The CDR3 extends over 15 amino acids. DNA of the CDR3: TGTGCCACCCGACAGGGTAGGGCAACTAATGAAAAACTGTTTTTT. Translation gives CATRQGRATNEKLFF.

The chain uses TRBV15 and TRBJ2-7; TRBD1 agrees at 7 bases. V shed 4 bases and J 3 bases; nucleotides not matched to a gene: 6. Germline assignment: CDR1 LNHNV and CDR2 YYDKDF (reference sequence). The CDR3 sequence is 14 residues long. DNA of the CDR3: TGTGCCACCAGCAAAGACAGGGCCGGCTACGAGCAGTACGTC. It translates to CATSKDRAGYEQYV.